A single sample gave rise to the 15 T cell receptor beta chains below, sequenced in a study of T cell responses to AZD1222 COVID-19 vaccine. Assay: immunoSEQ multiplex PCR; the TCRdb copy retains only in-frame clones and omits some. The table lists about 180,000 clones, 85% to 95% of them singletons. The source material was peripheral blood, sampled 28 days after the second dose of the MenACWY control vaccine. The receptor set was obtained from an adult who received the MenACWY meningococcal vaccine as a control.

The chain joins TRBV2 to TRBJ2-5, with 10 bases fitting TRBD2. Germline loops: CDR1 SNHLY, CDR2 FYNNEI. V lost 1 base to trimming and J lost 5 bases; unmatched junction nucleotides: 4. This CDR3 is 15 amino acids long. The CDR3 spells CASSEGGLASETQYF. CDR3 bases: TGTGCCAGCAGTGAAGGGGGACTAGCGTCGGAGACCCAGTACTTC. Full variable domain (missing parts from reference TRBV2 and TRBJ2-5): EPEVTQTPSHQVTQMGQEVILRCVPISNHLYFYWYRQILGQKVEFLVSFYNNEISEKSEIFDDQFSVERPDGSNFTLKIRSTKLEDSAMYFCASSEGGLASETQYFGPGTRLLVL.

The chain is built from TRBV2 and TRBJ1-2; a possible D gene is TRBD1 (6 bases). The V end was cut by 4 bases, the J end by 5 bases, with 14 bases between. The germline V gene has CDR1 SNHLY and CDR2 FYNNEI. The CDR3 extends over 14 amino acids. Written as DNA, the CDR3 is TGTGCCAGCAGTGCCGACCCAGGGGTATATGGCTACACCTTC. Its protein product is CASSADPGVYGYTF. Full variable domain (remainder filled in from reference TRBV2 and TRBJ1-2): EPEVTQTPSHQVTQMGQEVILRCVPISNHLYFYWYRQILGQKVEFLVSFYNNEISEKSEIFDDQFSVERPDGSNFTLKIRSTKLEDSAMYFCASSADPGVYGYTFGSGTRLTVV.

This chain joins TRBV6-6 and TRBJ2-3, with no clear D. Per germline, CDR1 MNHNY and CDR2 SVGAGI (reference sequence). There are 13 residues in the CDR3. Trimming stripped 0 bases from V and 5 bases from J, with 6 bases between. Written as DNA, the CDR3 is TGTGCCAGCAGTTACTCCGGGTTAGATACGCAGTATTTT. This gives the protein CASSYSGLDTQYF.

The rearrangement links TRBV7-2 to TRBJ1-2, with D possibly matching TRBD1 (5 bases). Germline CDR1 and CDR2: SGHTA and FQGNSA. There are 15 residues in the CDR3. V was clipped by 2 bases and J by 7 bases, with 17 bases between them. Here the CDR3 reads CASSLLGVDRSGYTF. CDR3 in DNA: TGTGCCAGCAGCTTATTGGGGGTAGATCGGTCTGGCTACACCTTC. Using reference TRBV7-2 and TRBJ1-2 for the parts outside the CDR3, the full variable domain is GAGVSQSPSNKVTEKGKDVELRCDPISGHTALYWYRQSLGQGLEFLIYFQGNSAPDKSGLPSDRFSAERTGGSVSTLTIQRTQQEDSAVYLCASSLLGVDRSGYTFGSGTRLTVV.

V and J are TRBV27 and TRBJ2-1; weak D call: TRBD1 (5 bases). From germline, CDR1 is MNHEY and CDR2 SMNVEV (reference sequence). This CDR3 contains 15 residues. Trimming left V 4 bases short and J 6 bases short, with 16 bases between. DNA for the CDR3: TGTGCCAGCAGTTCGACAGCGAGTCTTTCCAATGAGCAGTTCTTC. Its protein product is CASSSTASLSNEQFF.

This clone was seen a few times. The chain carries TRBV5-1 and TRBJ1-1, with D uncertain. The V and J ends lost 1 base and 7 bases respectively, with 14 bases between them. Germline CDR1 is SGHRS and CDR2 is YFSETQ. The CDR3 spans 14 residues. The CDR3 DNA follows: TGCGCCAGCAGCTTGAGTCTGGTCCTTGGTGAAGCTTTCTTT. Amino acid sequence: CASSLSLVLGEAFF.

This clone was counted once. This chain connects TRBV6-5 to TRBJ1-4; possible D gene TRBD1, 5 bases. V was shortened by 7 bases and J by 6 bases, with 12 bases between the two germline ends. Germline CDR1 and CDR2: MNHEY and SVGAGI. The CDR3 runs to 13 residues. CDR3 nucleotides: TGTGCCAGCATAGGGACGTACTATGAAAAACTGTTTTTT. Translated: CASIGTYYEKLFF.

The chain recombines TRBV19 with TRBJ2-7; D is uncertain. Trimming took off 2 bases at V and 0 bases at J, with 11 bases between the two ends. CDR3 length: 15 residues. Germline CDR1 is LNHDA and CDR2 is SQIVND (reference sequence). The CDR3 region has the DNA TGTGCCAGTAGTATATCCGGGTCGAGCTCCTACGAGCAGTACTTC. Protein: CASSISGSSSYEQYF.

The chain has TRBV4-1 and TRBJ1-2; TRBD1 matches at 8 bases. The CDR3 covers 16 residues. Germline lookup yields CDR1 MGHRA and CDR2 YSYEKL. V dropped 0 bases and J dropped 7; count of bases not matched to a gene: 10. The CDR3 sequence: CASSQDLGTGLSGYTF. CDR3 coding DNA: TGCGCCAGCAGCCAAGATCTAGGGACAGGACTGTCTGGCTACACCTTC.

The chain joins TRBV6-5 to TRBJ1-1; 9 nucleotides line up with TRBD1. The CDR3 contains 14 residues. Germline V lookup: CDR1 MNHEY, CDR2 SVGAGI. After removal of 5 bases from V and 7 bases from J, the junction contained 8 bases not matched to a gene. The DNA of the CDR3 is TGTGCCAGCAGTCGAAGACAGGGGGGGGTTGAAGCTTTCTTT. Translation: CASSRRQGGVEAFF.

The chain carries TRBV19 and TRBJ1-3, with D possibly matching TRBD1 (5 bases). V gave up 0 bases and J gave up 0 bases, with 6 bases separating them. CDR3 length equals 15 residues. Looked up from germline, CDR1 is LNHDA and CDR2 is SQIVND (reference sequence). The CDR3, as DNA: TGTGCCAGTAGTATAGACGGGACCTCTGGAAACACCATATATTTT. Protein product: CASSIDGTSGNTIYF.

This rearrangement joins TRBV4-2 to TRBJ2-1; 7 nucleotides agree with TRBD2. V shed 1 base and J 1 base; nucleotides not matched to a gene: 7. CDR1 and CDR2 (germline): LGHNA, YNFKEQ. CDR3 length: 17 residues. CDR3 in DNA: TGTGCCAGCAGCCAAGGCGTAGGCGGGGGTTCCTACAATGAGCAGTTCTTC. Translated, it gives CASSQGVGGGSYNEQFF.

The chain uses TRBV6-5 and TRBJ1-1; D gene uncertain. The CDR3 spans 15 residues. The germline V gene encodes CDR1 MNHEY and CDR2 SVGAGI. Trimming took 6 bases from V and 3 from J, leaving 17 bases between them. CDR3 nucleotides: TGTGCCAGCAGCAGAAGTAGAATGTCGGACACTGAAGCTTTCTTT. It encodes CASSRSRMSDTEAFF.

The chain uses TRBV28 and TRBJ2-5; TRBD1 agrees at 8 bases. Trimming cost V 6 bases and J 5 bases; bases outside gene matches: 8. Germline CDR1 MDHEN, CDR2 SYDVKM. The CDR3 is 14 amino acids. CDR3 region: CASSQSTGVETQYF. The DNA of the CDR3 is TGTGCCAGCAGCCAATCGACAGGGGTTGAGACCCAGTACTTC.

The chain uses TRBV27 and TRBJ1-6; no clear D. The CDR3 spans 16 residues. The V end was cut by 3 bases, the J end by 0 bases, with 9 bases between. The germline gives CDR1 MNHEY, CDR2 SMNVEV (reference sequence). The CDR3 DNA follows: TGTGCCAGCAGTTTTAGACCTAGCTCCTATAATTCACCCCTCCACTTT. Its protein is CASSFRPSSYNSPLHF.